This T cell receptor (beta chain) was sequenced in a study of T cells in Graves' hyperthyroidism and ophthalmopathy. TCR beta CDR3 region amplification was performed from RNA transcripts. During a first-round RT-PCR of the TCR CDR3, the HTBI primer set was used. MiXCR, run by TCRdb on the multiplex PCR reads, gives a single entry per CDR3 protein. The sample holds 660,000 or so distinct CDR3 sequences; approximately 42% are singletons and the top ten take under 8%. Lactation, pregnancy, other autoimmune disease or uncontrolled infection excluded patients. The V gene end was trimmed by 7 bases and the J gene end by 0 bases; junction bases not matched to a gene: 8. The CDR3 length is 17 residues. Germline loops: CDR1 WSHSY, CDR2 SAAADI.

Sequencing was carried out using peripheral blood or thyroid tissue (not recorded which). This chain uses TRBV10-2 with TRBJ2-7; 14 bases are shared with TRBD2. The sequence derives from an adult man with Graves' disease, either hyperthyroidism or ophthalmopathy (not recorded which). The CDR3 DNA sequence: TGCGCCAGCACAACCGGGACTAGCGGGAGTAGCTCCTACGAGCAGTACTTC. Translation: CASTTGTSGSSSYEQYF.